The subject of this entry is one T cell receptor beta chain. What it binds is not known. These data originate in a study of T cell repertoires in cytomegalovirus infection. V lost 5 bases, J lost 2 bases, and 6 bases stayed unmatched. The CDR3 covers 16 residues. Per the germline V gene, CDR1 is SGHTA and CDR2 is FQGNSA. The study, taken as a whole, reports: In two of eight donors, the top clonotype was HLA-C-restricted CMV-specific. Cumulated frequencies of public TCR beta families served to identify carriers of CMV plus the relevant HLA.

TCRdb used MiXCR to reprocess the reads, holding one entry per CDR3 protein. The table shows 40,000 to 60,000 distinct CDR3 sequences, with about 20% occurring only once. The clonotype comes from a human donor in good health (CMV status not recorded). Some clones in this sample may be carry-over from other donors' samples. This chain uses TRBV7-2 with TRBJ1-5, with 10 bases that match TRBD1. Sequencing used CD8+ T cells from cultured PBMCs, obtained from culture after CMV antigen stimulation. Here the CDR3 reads CASSLGTGERNQPQHF. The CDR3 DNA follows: TGTGCCAGCAGCCTAGGGACAGGGGAGCGCAATCAGCCCCAGCATTTT. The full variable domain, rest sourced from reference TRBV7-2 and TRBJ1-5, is GAGVSQSPSNKVTEKGKDVELRCDPISGHTALYWYRQSLGQGLEFLIYFQGNSAPDKSGLPSDRFSAERTGGSVSTLTIQRTQQEDSAVYLCASSLGTGERNQPQHFGDGTRLSIL.